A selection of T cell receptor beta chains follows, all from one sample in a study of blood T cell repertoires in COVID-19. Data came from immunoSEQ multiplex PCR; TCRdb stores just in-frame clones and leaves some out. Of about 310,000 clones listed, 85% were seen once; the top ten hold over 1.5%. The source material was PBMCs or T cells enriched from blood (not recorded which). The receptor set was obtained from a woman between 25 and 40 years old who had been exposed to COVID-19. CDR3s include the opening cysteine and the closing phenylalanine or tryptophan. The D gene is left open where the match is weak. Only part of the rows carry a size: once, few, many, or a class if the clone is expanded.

cdr3_aa: CASSYSVSTNEKLFF
cdr3_nt: TGTGCCAGCAGCTACAGTGTCTCAACTAATGAAAAACTGTTTTTT
cdr3_length: 15
j_call: TRBJ1-4
clone_size: NA
d_call: NA
v_call: TRBV11-1

cdr3_aa: CASSPRGRTQYF
cdr3_nt: TGTGCTAGCAGCCCTAGGGGCCGAACCCAGTACTTC
cdr3_length: 12
j_call: TRBJ2-5
clone_size: NA
d_call: NA
v_call: TRBV7-7

cdr3_aa: CASSLVAGGYEQYF
cdr3_nt: TGTGCCAGCAGCTTGGTTGCGGGGGGCTACGAGCAGTACTTC
cdr3_length: 14
j_call: TRBJ2-7
clone_size: NA
d_call: TRBD2
v_call: TRBV5-6

cdr3_aa: CASSVERGQGAQETQYF
cdr3_nt: TGTGCCAGCAGCGTAGAGAGGGGACAGGGCGCCCAAGAGACCCAGTACTTC
cdr3_length: 17
j_call: TRBJ2-5
clone_size: NA
d_call: TRBD1
v_call: TRBV9

cdr3_aa: CATSRGGPYEQYF
cdr3_nt: TGTGCCACCAGCAGAGGGGGCCCCTACGAGCAGTACTTC
cdr3_length: 13
j_call: TRBJ2-7
clone_size: NA
d_call: NA
v_call: TRBV15

cdr3_aa: CASSLGSPGYGYTF
cdr3_nt: TGTGCCAGCAGTTTAGGTTCTCCGGGCTATGGCTACACCTTC
cdr3_length: 14
j_call: TRBJ1-2
clone_size: NA
d_call: NA
v_call: TRBV28

cdr3_aa: CASSITGTPLETQYF
cdr3_nt: TGTGCCAGTAGTATTACTGGGACTCCCCTAGAGACCCAGTACTTC
cdr3_length: 15
j_call: TRBJ2-5
clone_size: NA
d_call: NA
v_call: TRBV19

cdr3_aa: CATSERGQAGGYEQYF
cdr3_nt: TGTGCCACCAGTGAACGTGGACAGGCGGGAGGCTACGAGCAGTACTTC
cdr3_length: 16
j_call: TRBJ2-7
clone_size: once
d_call: NA
v_call: TRBV24-1

cdr3_aa: CAWSVRGTLEYGYTF
cdr3_nt: TGTGCCTGGAGTGTACGGGGGACCCTTGAGTATGGCTACACCTTC
cdr3_length: 15
j_call: TRBJ1-2
clone_size: once
d_call: NA
v_call: TRBV30

cdr3_aa: CASSEAYAGGRVGYTF
cdr3_nt: TGTGCCAGCAGTGAAGCGTACGCAGGGGGCAGGGTTGGCTACACCTTC
cdr3_length: 16
j_call: TRBJ1-2
clone_size: NA
d_call: TRBD1
v_call: TRBV6-1

cdr3_aa: CASSPQGLNTEAFF
cdr3_nt: TGTGCCAGCAGCCCCCAGGGCCTGAACACTGAAGCTTTCTTT
cdr3_length: 14
j_call: TRBJ1-1
clone_size: NA
d_call: NA
v_call: TRBV7-2

cdr3_aa: CASSSPTSGIWQETQYF
cdr3_nt: TGTGCCAGCAGCTCCCCGACTAGCGGGATATGGCAAGAGACCCAGTACTTC
cdr3_length: 17
j_call: TRBJ2-5
clone_size: NA
d_call: TRBD2
v_call: TRBV7-2

cdr3_aa: CASSYSGHSYEQYF
cdr3_nt: TGTGCCAGCAGTTATTCAGGCCACTCCTACGAGCAGTACTTC
cdr3_length: 14
j_call: TRBJ2-7
clone_size: NA
d_call: NA
v_call: TRBV6-5

cdr3_aa: CASQENRGGNTEAFF
cdr3_nt: TGTGCCAGTCAGGAAAACAGGGGGGGAAACACTGAAGCTTTCTTT
cdr3_length: 15
j_call: TRBJ1-1
clone_size: NA
d_call: TRBD1
v_call: TRBV2

cdr3_aa: CASSLGLERETQYF
cdr3_nt: TGTGCCAGCAGCCTCGGACTCGAAAGAGAGACCCAGTACTTC
cdr3_length: 14
j_call: TRBJ2-5
clone_size: NA
d_call: NA
v_call: TRBV7-2

cdr3_aa: CASSRGTANTEAFF
cdr3_nt: TGTGCCAGCAGCCGAGGGACAGCAAACACTGAAGCTTTCTTT
cdr3_length: 14
j_call: TRBJ1-1
clone_size: NA
d_call: TRBD1
v_call: TRBV11-2

cdr3_aa: CASSQGPPAGAQFF
cdr3_nt: TGCGCCAGCAGCCAAGGTCCGCCGGCAGGGGCCCAGTTCTTC
cdr3_length: 14
j_call: TRBJ2-1
clone_size: NA
d_call: NA
v_call: TRBV4-1

cdr3_aa: CASSHVSSNQPQHF
cdr3_nt: TGTGCCAGCAGTCATGTTAGTAGCAATCAGCCCCAGCATTTT
cdr3_length: 14
j_call: TRBJ1-5
clone_size: NA
d_call: NA
v_call: TRBV6-2/TRBV6-3

cdr3_aa: CASSPAGRAYEQYF
cdr3_nt: TGCGCCAGCAGCCCTGCTGGCAGGGCCTACGAGCAGTACTTC
cdr3_length: 14
j_call: TRBJ2-7
clone_size: NA
d_call: NA
v_call: TRBV4-1

cdr3_aa: CASGFEGAKGYTF
cdr3_nt: TGTGCTAGTGGTTTCGAGGGGGCTAAAGGCTACACCTTC
cdr3_length: 13
j_call: TRBJ1-2
clone_size: once
d_call: TRBD1
v_call: TRBV12-5

cdr3_aa: CASSLVGGSTYGYTF
cdr3_nt: TGTGCCAGCAGCTTGGTAGGCGGGAGTACCTATGGCTACACCTTC
cdr3_length: 15
j_call: TRBJ1-2
clone_size: NA
d_call: NA
v_call: TRBV5-5

cdr3_aa: CASSLFAGYEQYF
cdr3_nt: TGTGCCAGCAGTTTATTCGCCGGCTACGAGCAGTACTTC
cdr3_length: 13
j_call: TRBJ2-7
clone_size: few
d_call: NA
v_call: TRBV27

cdr3_aa: CASSRDRGAELFF
cdr3_nt: TGCGCCAGCAGCCGGGACAGGGGAGCAGAACTGTTTTTT
cdr3_length: 13
j_call: TRBJ1-4
clone_size: NA
d_call: TRBD1
v_call: TRBV4-3

cdr3_aa: CASSFPRTAPALNSPLHF
cdr3_nt: TGTGCCAGCAGTTTCCCCAGGACAGCCCCTGCACTAAATTCACCCCTCCACTTT
cdr3_length: 18
j_call: TRBJ1-6
clone_size: many
d_call: NA
v_call: TRBV28

cdr3_aa: CASSYSGLADPFF
cdr3_nt: TGTGCCAGCAGTTACTCTGGACTAGCTGATCCGTTCTTC
cdr3_length: 13
j_call: TRBJ2-1
clone_size: NA
d_call: TRBD2
v_call: TRBV6-5

cdr3_aa: CASSSKVAVSGNTIYF
cdr3_nt: TGTGCCAGCAGTTCCAAAGTGGCTGTCTCTGGAAACACCATATATTTT
cdr3_length: 16
j_call: TRBJ1-3
clone_size: NA
d_call: NA
v_call: TRBV28

cdr3_aa: CASSLGAAQETQYF
cdr3_nt: TGTGCCAGCAGCTTGGGGGCAGCTCAAGAGACCCAGTACTTC
cdr3_length: 14
j_call: TRBJ2-5
clone_size: NA
d_call: NA
v_call: TRBV5-6

cdr3_aa: CASGGTGTSEQYF
cdr3_nt: TGTGCCAGCGGGGGGACAGGAACGAGCGAGCAGTACTTC
cdr3_length: 13
j_call: TRBJ2-7
clone_size: NA
d_call: TRBD1
v_call: TRBV9

cdr3_aa: CASGGYNEQFF
cdr3_nt: TGTGCCAGCGGAGGGTACAATGAGCAGTTCTTC
cdr3_length: 11
j_call: TRBJ2-1
clone_size: NA
d_call: NA
v_call: TRBV28

cdr3_aa: CASSMGTVSGNTIYF
cdr3_nt: TGTGCCAGTAGTATGGGGACAGTCTCTGGAAACACCATATATTTT
cdr3_length: 15
j_call: TRBJ1-3
clone_size: NA
d_call: TRBD1
v_call: TRBV19

cdr3_aa: CASRIQGALNREQYF
cdr3_nt: TGTGCCAGCAGAATACAGGGGGCCCTGAATCGGGAGCAGTACTTC
cdr3_length: 15
j_call: TRBJ2-7
clone_size: NA
d_call: TRBD1
v_call: TRBV7-2

cdr3_aa: CAWSVPQGTSTEAFF
cdr3_nt: TGTGCCTGGAGTGTACCCCAGGGAACGAGCACTGAAGCTTTCTTT
cdr3_length: 15
j_call: TRBJ1-1
clone_size: NA
d_call: NA
v_call: TRBV30

cdr3_aa: CASSQDPGGGSGNTIYF
cdr3_nt: TGTGCCAGCAGCCAAGACCCCGGGGGGGGCTCTGGAAACACCATATATTTT
cdr3_length: 17
j_call: TRBJ1-3
clone_size: NA
d_call: NA
v_call: TRBV14

cdr3_aa: CASRQTAGTTDTQYF
cdr3_nt: TGTGCCAGCAGACAGACAGCGGGGACCACAGATACGCAGTATTTT
cdr3_length: 15
j_call: TRBJ2-3
clone_size: NA
d_call: TRBD2
v_call: TRBV5-4

cdr3_aa: CASRPTGGTEAFF
cdr3_nt: TGTGCCAGCAGGCCGACAGGGGGCACTGAAGCTTTCTTT
cdr3_length: 13
j_call: TRBJ1-1
clone_size: NA
d_call: TRBD1
v_call: TRBV28